This T cell receptor (beta chain) was identified in a study of blood T cell repertoires in COVID-19. This table comes from immunoSEQ multiplex PCR, and its TCRdb copy is limited to in-frame clones, with some not included. The data hold under 250,000 clones, with 80% to 90% observed a single time. This CDR3 contains 14 residues. CDR1 is SNHLY, CDR2 FYNNEI, per germline. Trimming shortened V by 3 bases and J by 0 bases, and 5 bases separated the two germline ends. This clone has more than one count but fewer than ten. Sequencing was performed on peripheral blood. This clonotype was obtained from a man in his forties or fifties with COVID-19, enrolled during active disease. This chain joins TRBV2 and TRBJ1-4, with unresolved D. The DNA of the CDR3 is TGTGCCAGCAGTGATCGTTCAACTAATGAAAAACTGTTTTTT. Its translation is CASSDRSTNEKLFF.